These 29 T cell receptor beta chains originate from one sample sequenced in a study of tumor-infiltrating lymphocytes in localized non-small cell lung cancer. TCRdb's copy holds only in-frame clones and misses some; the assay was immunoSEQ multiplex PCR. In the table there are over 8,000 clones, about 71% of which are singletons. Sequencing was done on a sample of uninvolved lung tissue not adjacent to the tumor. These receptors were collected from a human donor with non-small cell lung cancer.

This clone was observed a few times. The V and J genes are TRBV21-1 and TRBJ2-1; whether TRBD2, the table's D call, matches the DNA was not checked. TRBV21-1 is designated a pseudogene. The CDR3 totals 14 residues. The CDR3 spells CASSKGLADNEQFF. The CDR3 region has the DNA TGTGCCAGCAGCAAAGGACTAGCGGACAATGAGCAGTTCTTC.

The CDR3 sequence is CASSLTDQISGYTF. CDR3 coding DNA: TGTGCCAGCAGCTTAACGGACCAGATCAGCGGCTACACCTTC. This chain joins TRBV11-2 and TRBJ1-2; D call uncertain. The CDR3 consists of 14 residues. Between the trimmed V and J ends, which lost 2 bases and 8 bases, there was a span of 15 bases. Per germline, CDR1 SGHAT and CDR2 FQNNGV.

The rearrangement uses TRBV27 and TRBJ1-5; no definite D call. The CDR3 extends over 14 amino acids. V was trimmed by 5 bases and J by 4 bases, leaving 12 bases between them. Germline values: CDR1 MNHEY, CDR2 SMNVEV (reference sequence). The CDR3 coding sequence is TGTGCCAGCAGTCCGTTCTCCGGGAATCAGCCCCAGCATTTT. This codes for CASSPFSGNQPQHF.

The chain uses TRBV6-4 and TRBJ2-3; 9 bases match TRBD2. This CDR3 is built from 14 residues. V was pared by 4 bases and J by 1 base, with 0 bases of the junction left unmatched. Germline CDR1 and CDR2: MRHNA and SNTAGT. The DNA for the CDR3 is TGTGCCAGCAGTGGGACTAGCGGCACAGATACGCAGTATTTT. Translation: CASSGTSGTDTQYF.

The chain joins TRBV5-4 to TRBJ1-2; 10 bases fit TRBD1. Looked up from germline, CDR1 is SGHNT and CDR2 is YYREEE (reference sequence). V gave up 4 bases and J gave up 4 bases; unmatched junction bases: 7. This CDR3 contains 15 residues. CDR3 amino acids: CASSPGTGEPYGYTF. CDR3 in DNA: TGTGCCAGCAGCCCCGGGACAGGGGAACCCTATGGCTACACCTTC. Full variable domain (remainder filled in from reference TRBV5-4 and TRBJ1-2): ETGVTQSPTHLIKTRGQQVTLRCSSQSGHNTVSWYQQALGQGPQFIFQYYREEENGRGNFPPRFSGLQFPNYSSELNVNALELDDSALYLCASSPGTGEPYGYTFGSGTRLTVV.

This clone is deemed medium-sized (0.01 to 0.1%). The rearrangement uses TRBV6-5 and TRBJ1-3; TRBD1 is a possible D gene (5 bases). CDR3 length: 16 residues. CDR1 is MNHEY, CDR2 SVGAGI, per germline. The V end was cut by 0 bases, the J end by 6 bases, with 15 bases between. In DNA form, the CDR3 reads TGTGCCAGCAGTTACTCTGGGCAGGGACTCGAAAACACCATATATTTT. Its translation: CASSYSGQGLENTIYF.

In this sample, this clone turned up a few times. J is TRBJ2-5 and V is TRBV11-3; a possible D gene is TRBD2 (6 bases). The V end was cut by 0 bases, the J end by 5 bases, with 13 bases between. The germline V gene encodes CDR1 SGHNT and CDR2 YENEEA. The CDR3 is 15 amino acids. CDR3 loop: CASSLEGTGRETQYF. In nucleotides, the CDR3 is TGTGCCAGCAGCTTAGAGGGGACTGGAAGGGAGACCCAGTACTTC.

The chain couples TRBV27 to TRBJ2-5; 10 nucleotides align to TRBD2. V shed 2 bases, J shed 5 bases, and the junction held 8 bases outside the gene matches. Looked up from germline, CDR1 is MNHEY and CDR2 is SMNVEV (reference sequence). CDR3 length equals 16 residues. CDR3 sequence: CASSLRLAGARETQYF. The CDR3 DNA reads TGTGCCAGCAGTTTACGCCTAGCGGGAGCCCGGGAGACCCAGTACTTC.

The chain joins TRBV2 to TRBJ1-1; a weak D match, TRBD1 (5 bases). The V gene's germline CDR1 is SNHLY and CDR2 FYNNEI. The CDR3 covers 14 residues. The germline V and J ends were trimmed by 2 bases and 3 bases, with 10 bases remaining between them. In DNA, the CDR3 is TGTGCCAGCAGTGAACTGGGGGGTGACACTGAAGCTTTCTTT. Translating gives CASSELGGDTEAFF.

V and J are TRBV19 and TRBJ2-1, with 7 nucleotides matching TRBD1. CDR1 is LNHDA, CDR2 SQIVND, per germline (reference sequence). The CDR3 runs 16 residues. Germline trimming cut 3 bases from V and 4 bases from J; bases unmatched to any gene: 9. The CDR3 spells CASSIVGGDPYNEQFF. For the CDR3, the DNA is TGTGCCAGTAGTATCGTAGGGGGCGATCCATACAATGAGCAGTTCTTC.

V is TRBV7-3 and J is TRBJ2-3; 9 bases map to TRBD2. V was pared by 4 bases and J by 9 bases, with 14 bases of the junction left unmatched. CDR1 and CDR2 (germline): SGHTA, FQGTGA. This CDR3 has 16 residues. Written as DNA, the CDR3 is TGTGCCAGCAGCTCAAACCCCCTAGCGGGGCCCCGGACGCAGTATTTT. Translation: CASSSNPLAGPRTQYF.

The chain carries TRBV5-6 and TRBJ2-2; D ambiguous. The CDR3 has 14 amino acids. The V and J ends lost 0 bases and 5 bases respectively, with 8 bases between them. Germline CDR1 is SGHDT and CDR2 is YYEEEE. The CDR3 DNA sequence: TGTGCCAGCAGCTTGGACCCCCTTACCGGGGAGCTGTTTTTT. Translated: CASSLDPLTGELFF. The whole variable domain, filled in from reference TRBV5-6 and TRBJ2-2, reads DAGVTQSPTHLIKTRGQQVTLRCSPKSGHDTVSWYQQALGQGPQFIFQYYEEEERQRGNFPDRFSGHQFPNYSSELNVNALLLGDSALYLCASSLDPLTGELFFGEGSRLTVL.

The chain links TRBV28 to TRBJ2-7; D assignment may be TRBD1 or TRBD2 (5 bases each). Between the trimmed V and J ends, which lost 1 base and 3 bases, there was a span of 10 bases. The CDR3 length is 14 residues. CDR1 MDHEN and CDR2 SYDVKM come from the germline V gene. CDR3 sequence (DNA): TGTGCCAGCAGTTTATCGGGACGGGACTACGAGCAGTACTTC. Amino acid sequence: CASSLSGRDYEQYF.

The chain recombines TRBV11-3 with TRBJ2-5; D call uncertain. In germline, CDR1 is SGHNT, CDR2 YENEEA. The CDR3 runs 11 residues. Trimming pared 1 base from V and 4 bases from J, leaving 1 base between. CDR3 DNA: TGTGCCAGCAGCTTAGGAGAGACCCAGTACTTC. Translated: CASSLGETQYF.

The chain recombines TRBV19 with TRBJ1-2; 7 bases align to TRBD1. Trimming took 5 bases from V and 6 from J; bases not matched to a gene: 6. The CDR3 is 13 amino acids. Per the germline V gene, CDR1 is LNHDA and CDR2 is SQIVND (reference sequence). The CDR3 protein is CASSSRTGNGYTF. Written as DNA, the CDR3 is TGTGCCAGTAGTTCAAGGACAGGAAATGGCTACACCTTC.

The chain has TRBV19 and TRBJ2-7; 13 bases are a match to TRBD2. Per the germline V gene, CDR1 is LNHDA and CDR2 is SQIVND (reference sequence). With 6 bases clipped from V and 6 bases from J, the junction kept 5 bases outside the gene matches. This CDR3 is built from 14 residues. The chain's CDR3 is CASSPGLAGTEQYF. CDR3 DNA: TGTGCCAGTAGCCCGGGACTAGCGGGAACCGAGCAGTACTTC.

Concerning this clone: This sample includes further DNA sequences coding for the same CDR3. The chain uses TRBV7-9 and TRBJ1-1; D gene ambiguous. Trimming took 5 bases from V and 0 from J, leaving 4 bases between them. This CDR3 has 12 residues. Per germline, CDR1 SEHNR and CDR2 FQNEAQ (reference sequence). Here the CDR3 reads CASSHLNTEAFF. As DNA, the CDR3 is TGTGCCAGCAGCCACTTGAACACTGAAGCTTTCTTT.

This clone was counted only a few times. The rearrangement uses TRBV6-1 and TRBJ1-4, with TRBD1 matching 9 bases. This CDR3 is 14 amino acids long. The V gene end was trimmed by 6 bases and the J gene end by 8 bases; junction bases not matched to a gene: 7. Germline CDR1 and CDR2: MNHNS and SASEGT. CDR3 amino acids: CASRPGTGREKLFF. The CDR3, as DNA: TGTGCCAGCAGGCCCGGGACAGGGAGAGAAAAACTGTTTTTT.

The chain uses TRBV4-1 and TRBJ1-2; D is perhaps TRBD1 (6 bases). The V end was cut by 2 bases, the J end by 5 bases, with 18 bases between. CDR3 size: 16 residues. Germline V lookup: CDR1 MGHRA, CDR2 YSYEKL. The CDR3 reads CASSQPLGGARYGYTF. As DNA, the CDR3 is TGCGCCAGCAGCCAACCCCTGGGGGGGGCGAGGTATGGCTACACCTTC.

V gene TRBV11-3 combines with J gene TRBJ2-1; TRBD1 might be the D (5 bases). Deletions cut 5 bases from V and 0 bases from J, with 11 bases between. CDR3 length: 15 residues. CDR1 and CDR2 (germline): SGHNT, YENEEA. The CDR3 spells CASSQQATSYNEQFF. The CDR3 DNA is TGTGCCAGCAGCCAACAGGCCACCTCCTACAATGAGCAGTTCTTC.

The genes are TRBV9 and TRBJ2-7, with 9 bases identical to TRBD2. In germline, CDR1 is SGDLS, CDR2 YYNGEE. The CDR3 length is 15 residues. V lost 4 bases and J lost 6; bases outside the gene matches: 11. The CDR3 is CASSPKGLAASEQYF. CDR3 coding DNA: TGTGCCAGCAGCCCTAAGGGACTAGCAGCTAGCGAGCAGTACTTC.

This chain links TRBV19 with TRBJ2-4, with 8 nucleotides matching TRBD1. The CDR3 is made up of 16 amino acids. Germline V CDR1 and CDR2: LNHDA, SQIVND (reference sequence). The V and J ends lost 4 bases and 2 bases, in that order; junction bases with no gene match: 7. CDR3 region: CASSTWTGLTKNIQYF. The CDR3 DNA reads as TGTGCCAGTAGTACCTGGACAGGGTTGACCAAAAACATTCAGTACTTC.

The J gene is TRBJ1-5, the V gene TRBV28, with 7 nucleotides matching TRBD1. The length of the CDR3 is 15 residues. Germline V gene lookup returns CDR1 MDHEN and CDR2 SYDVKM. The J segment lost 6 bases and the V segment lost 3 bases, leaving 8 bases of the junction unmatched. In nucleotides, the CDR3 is TGTGCCAGCAGTTTGTGGCAGGGGGGGGGTCAGCCCCAGCATTTT. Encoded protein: CASSLWQGGGQPQHF.

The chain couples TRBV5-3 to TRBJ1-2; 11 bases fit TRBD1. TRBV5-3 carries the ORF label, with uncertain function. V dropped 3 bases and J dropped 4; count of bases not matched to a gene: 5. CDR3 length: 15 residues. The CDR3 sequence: CARSWTGGKIYGYTF. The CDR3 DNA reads TGTGCCAGAAGCTGGACAGGGGGCAAGATCTATGGCTACACCTTC.

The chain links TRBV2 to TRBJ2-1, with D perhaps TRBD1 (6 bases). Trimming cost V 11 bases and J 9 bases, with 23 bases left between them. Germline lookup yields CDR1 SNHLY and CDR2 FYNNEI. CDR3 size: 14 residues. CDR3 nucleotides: TGTGCCGTCCAACCGGACAGATTGCGCAGTGAGCAGTTCTTC. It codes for CAVQPDRLRSEQFF.

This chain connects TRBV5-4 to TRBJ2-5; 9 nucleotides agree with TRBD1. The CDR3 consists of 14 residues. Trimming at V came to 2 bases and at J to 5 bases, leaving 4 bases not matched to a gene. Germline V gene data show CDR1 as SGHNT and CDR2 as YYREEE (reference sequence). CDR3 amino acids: CASSLTGGLETQYF. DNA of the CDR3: TGTGCCAGCAGCTTAACAGGGGGCCTGGAGACCCAGTACTTC. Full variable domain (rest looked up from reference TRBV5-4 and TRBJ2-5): ETGVTQSPTHLIKTRGQQVTLRCSSQSGHNTVSWYQQALGQGPQFIFQYYREEENGRGNFPPRFSGLQFPNYSSELNVNALELDDSALYLCASSLTGGLETQYFGPGTRLLVL.

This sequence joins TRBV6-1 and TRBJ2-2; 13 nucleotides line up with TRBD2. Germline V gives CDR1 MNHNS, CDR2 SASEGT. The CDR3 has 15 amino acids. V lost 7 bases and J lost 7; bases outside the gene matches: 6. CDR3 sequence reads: CASNGLAGDYGELFF. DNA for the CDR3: TGTGCCAGCAATGGACTAGCGGGAGATTACGGGGAGCTGTTTTTT.

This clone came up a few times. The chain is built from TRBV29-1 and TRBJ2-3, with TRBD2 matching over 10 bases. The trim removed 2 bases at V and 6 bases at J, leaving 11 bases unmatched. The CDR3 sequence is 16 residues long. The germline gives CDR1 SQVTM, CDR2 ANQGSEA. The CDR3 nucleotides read TGCAGCGTTGAATCCGGGACTAGCGCCCGCCTCGATACGCAGTATTTT. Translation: CSVESGTSARLDTQYF.

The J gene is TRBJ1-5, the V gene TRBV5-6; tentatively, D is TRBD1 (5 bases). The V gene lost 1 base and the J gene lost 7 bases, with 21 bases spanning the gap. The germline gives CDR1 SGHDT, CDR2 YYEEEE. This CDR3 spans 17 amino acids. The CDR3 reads CASSLRGAGWSGQPQHF. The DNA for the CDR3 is TGTGCCAGCAGCTTGCGAGGGGCCGGTTGGTCCGGGCAGCCCCAGCATTTT.